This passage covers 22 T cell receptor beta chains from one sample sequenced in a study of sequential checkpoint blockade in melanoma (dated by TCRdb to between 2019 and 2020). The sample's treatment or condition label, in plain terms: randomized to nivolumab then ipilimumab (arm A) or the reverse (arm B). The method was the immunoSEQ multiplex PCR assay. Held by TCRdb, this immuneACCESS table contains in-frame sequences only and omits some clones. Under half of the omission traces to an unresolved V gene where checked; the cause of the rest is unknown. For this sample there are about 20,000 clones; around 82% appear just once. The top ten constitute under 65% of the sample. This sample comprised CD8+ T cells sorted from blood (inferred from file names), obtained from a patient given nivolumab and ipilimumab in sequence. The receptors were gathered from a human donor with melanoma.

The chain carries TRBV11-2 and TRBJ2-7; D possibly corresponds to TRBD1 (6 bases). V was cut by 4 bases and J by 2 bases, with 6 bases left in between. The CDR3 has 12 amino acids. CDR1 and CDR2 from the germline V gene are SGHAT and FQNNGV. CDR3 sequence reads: CASSWDTYEQYF. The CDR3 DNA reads TGTGCCAGCAGCTGGGACACCTACGAGCAGTACTTC.

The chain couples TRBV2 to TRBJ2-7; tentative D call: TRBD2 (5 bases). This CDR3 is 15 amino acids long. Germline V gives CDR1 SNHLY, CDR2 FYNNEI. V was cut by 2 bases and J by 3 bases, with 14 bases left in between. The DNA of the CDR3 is TGTGCCAGCAGTGAATCACGGGATCGGGGCTACGAGCAGTACTTC. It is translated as CASSESRDRGYEQYF.

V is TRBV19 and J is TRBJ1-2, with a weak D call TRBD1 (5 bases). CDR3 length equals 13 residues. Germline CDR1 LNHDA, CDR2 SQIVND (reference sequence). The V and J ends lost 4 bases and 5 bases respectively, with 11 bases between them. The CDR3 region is CASSSTGPYGYTF. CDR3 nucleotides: TGTGCCAGTAGTAGTACAGGACCTTATGGCTACACCTTC.

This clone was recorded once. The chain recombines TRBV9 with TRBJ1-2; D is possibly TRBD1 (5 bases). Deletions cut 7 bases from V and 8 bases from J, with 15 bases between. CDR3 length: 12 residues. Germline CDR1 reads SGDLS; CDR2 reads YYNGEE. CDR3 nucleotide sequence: TGTGCCAGCGGAGGGGTCGGTCGCGGCTACACCTTC. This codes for CASGGVGRGYTF.

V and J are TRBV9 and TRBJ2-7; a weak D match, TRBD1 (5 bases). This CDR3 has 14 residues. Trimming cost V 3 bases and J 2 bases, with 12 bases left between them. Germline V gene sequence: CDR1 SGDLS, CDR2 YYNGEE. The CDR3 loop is CASSETDAPYEQYF. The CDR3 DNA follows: TGTGCCAGCAGCGAGACAGACGCTCCCTACGAGCAGTACTTC.

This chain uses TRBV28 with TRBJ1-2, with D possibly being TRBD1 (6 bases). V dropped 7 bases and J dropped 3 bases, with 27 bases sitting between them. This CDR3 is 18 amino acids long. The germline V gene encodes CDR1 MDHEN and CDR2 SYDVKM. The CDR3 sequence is CASTSHAEADSADYGYTF. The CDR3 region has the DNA TGTGCCAGCACCTCTCACGCCGAGGCGGACAGCGCAGACTATGGCTACACCTTC.

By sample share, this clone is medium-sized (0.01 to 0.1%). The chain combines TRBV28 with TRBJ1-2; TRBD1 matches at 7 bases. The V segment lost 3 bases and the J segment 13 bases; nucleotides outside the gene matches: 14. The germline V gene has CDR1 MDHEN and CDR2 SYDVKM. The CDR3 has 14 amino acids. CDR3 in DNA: TGTGCCAGCAGTTTGGAACGACAGGGTCTGGGGGGCACCTTC. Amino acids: CASSLERQGLGGTF.

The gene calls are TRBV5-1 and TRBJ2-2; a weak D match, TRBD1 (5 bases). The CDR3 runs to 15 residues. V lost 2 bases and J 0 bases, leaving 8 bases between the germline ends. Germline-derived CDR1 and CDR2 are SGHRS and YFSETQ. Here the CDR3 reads CASSFRQPNTGELFF. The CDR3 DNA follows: TGCGCCAGCAGCTTTCGACAGCCGAACACCGGGGAGCTGTTTTTT.

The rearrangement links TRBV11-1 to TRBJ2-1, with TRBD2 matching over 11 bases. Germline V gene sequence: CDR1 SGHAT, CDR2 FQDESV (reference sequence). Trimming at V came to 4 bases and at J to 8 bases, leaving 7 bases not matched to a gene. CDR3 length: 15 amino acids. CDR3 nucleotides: TGTGCCAGCAGCTCCCTAGCGGGGGGATACGATGAGCAGTTCTTC. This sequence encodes CASSSLAGGYDEQFF.

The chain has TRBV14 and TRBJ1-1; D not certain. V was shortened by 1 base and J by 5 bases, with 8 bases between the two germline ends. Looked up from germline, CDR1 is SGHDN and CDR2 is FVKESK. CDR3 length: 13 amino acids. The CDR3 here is CASSQVGGTEAFF. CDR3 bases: TGTGCCAGCAGCCAAGTGGGAGGAACTGAAGCTTTCTTT.

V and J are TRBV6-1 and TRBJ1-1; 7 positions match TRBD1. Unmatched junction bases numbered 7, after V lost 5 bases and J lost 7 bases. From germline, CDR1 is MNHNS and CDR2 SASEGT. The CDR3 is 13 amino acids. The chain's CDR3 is CASSLRQGHEAFF. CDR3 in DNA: TGTGCCAGCAGTCTACGACAGGGCCATGAAGCTTTCTTT.

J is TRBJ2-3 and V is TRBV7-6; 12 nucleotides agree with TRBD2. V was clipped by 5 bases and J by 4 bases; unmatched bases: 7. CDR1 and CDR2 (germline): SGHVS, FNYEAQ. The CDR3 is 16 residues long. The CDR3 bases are TGTGCCAGCAGCGTCACTCTAGCGGGGGGGTCAGATACGCAGTATTTT. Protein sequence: CASSVTLAGGSDTQYF. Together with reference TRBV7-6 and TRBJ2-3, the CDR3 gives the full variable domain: GAGVSQSPRYKVTKRGQDVALRCDPISGHVSLYWYRQALGQGPEFLTYFNYEAQQDKSGLPNDRFSAERPEGSISTLTIQRTEQRDSAMYRCASSVTLAGGSDTQYFGPGTRLTVL.

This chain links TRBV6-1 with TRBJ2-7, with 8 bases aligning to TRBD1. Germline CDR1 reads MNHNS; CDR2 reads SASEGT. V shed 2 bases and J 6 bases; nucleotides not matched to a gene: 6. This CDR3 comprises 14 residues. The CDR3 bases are TGTGCCAGCAGTGAAAGGGGGACAGGACGCGAGCAGTACTTC. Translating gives CASSERGTGREQYF.

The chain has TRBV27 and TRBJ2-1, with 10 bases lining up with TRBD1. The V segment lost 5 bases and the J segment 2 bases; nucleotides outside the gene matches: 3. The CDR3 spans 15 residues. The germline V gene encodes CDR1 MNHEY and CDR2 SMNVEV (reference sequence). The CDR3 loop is CASSPGTGAYNEQFF. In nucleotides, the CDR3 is TGTGCCAGCAGTCCCGGGACAGGGGCCTACAATGAGCAGTTCTTC.

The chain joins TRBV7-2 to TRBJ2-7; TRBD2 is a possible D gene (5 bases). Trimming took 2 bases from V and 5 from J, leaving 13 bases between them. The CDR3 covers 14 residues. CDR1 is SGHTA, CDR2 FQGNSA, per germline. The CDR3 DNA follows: TGTGCCAGCAGCTTAAGGCTAGAGGGAAACGAGCAGTACTTC. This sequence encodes CASSLRLEGNEQYF. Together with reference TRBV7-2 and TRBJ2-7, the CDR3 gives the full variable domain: GAGVSQSPSNKVTEKGKDVELRCDPISGHTALYWYRQSLGQGLEFLIYFQGNSAPDKSGLPSDRFSAERTGGSVSTLTIQRTQQEDSAVYLCASSLRLEGNEQYFGPGTRLTVT.

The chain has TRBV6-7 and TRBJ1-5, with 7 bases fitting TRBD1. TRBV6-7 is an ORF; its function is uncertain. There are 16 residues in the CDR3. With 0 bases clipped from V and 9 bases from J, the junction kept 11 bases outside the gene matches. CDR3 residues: CASSYSRQGHARPQHF. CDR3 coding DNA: TGTGCCAGCAGTTACTCGCGACAGGGCCACGCGAGGCCCCAGCATTTT.

CDR3 sequence: CAIETEVFEQYF. The CDR3 DNA reads as TGTGCCATCGAGACAGAGGTCTTCGAGCAGTACTTC. The chain recombines TRBV2 with TRBJ2-7; the D gene is possibly TRBD1 (5 bases). Trimming pared 10 bases from V and 6 bases from J, leaving 16 bases between. The germline gives CDR1 SNHLY, CDR2 FYNNEI. CDR3 length equals 12 residues.

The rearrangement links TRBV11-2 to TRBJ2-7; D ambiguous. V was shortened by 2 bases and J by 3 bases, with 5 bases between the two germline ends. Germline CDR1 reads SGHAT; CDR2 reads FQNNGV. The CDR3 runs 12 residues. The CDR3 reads CASSLYSYEQYF. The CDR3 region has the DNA TGTGCCAGCAGCTTATACAGCTACGAGCAGTACTTC.

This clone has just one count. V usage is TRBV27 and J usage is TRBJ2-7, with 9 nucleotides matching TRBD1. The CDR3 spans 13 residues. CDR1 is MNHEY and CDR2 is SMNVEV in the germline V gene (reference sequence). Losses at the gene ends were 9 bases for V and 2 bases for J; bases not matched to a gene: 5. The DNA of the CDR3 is TGTGCCAGTAACCGGGACAGGGCCTACGAGCAGTACTTC. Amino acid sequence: CASNRDRAYEQYF.

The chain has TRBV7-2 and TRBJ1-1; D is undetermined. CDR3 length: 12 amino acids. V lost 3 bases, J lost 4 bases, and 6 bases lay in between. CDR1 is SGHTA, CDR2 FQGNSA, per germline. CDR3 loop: CASSFSRTEAFF. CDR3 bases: TGTGCCAGCAGCTTTTCCCGCACTGAAGCTTTCTTT.

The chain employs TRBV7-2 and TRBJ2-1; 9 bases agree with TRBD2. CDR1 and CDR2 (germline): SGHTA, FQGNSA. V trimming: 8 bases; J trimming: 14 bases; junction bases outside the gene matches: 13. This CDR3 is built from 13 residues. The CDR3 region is CASASERGEVEFF. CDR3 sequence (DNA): TGTGCCAGCGCGTCCGAGCGGGGGGAGGTAGAGTTCTTC.

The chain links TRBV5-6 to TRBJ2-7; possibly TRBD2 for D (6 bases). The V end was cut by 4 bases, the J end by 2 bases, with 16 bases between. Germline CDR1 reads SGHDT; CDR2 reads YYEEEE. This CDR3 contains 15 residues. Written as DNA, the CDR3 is TGTGCCAGCAGCGGTGGAGGATGGGAGGCCTACGAGCAGTACTTC. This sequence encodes CASSGGGWEAYEQYF.